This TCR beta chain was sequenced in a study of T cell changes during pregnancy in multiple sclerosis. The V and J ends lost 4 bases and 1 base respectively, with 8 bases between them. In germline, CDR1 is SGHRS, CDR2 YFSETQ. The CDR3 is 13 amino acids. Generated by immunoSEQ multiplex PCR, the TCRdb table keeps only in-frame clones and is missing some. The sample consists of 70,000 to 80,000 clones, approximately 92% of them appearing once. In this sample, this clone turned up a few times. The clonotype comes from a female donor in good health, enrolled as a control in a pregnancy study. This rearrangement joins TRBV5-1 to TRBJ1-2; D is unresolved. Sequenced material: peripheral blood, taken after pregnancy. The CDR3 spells CASSLLGNYGYTF. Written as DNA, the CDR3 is TGCGCCAGCAGCCTGCTCGGTAACTATGGCTACACCTTC.